This T cell receptor beta chain was sequenced in a study of T cell clonality in common variable immunodeficiency. Study observations and caveats: T cell subpopulation sequencing would be needed to explain CVID clonality. CVID subjects had higher TCRbeta clonality than healthy controls, most marked in about a third. Patient heterogeneity in the CVID cohort limited correlations between repertoire features and clinical complications. Fewer TCRbeta clones were shared among CVID subjects than controls.

Assay used: immunoSEQ multiplex PCR; TCRdb lists only in-frame clones, some missing. The sample holds approximately 40,000 clones, and no clone turns up only once. The sample holds many counts of this clone. What it binds is not known. The read ends 3 residues early relative to the CDR3; the germline J gene fills the gap. CDR1 is LNHDA, CDR2 SQIVND, per germline (reference sequence). V gave up 5 bases and J gave up 4 bases; unmatched junction bases: 8. There are 17 residues in the CDR3. The rearrangement uses TRBV19 and TRBJ2-3; 14 bases align to TRBD2. The sequence derives from a person aged 18 to 75 in good health. Sequenced: peripheral blood mononuclear cells. The CDR3 DNA, read in part, is TGTGCCAGTAGTGCCTCAGGGACTAGCGGGAGTGCAGATACG. This translates into CASSASGTSGSADT. The full CDR3 reads CASSASGTSGSADTQYF.